This is a list of T cell receptor beta chains from one sample in a study of cytomegalovirus exposure and HLA in healthy donors. The data were produced by immunoSEQ multiplex PCR, yet TCRdb's version contains in-frame clones alone and is incomplete. The sample holds over 150,000 clones, roughly 80% seen once. The specimen was PBMCs. The receptors derive from a human donor in good health. Each CDR3 is given with its conserved first and last residue. D genes are given only for firm matches. Where a row states a size, it is once, few, many or the class of an expanded clone; other rows omit it.

J gene	clone size	D gene	V gene	CDR3 DNA	CDR3 protein
TRBJ2-3	NA	TRBD2	TRBV5-1	TGCGCCAGCAGCATCGGGACTAGCGGGGAAACTAGCACAGATACGCAGTATTTT	CASSIGTSGETSTDTQYF
TRBJ2-2	NA	TRBD1	TRBV2	TGTGCCAGCAGTGTAACAGGGGAAGGCGCGAACACCGGGGAGCTGTTTTTT	CASSVTGEGANTGELFF
TRBJ2-1	NA	NA	TRBV7-2	TGTGCCAGCAGCTTGGTGATAGGGGGGGGCAATGAGCAGTTCTTC	CASSLVIGGGNEQFF
TRBJ1-5	NA	NA	TRBV6-5	TGTGCCAGCAGTTGCGGGCAGAATCAGCCCCAGCATTTT	CASSCGQNQPQHF
TRBJ1-1	NA	NA	TRBV28	TGTGCCAGCAGTTTGGAGGGGAAGATGAACACTGAAGCTTTCTTT	CASSLEGKMNTEAFF
TRBJ2-7	NA	TRBD2	TRBV9	TGTGCCAGCAGCGTAGCTACCTGGGAGCGGGGGGATTACGAGCAGTACTTC	CASSVATWERGDYEQYF
TRBJ2-6	NA	NA	TRBV4-3	TGCGCCAGCAGCAACCAGGCATCCGGGGCCAACGTCCTGACTTTC	CASSNQASGANVLTF
TRBJ1-1	NA	TRBD1	TRBV7-2	TGTGCCAGCACCTTAACAGGGGGCGGTCTTGGTGAAGCTTTCTTT	CASTLTGGGLGEAFF
TRBJ2-5	few	TRBD2	TRBV11-2	TGTGCCAGCAGCTTAGTAGCGGGGGGTAAAGAGACCCAGTACTTC	CASSLVAGGKETQYF
TRBJ1-2	NA	TRBD1	TRBV28	TGTGCCAGCAGTTCACGACCGGGACAGCCCTTCTATGGCTACACCTTC	CASSSRPGQPFYGYTF
TRBJ2-7	NA	TRBD1	TRBV5-4	TGTGCCAGCAGCGCCCCCTCGGACAGGGGCTACGAGCAGTACTTC	CASSAPSDRGYEQYF
TRBJ2-1	NA	NA	TRBV4-3	TGCGCCAGCAGCCAAGACCACTATAACAATGAGCAGTTCTTC	CASSQDHYNNEQFF
TRBJ1-1	few	TRBD1	TRBV27	TGTGCCAGCAGCATGACGACAGGGGGCACTGAAGCTTTCTTT	CASSMTTGGTEAFF
TRBJ2-7	NA	NA	TRBV5-1	TGCGCCAGCAGCTCCACTACGGAGCAGTACTTC	CASSSTTEQYF
TRBJ1-4	NA	NA	TRBV5-4	TGTGCCAGCAGTTCGGGGGGTACTAATGAAAAACTGTTTTTT	CASSSGGTNEKLFF
TRBJ1-3	NA	NA	TRBV18	TGTGCCAGCTTCCGGGACTCTGGAAACACCATATATTTT	CASFRDSGNTIYF
TRBJ2-7	NA	TRBD1	TRBV5-8	TGTGCCAGCAGCCCCGGACAGGGCTCGTACGAGCAGTACTTC	CASSPGQGSYEQYF
TRBJ1-2	NA	TRBD1	TRBV7-8	TGTGCCAGCAGCTTACTCGACAGGGGGCTAAGTGGCTACACCTTC	CASSLLDRGLSGYTF
TRBJ2-2	NA	NA	TRBV21-1	TGTGCCAGCAGCAAAATTCGCAGGACGGAAGGGAGGGGTATGAGGCGGGTGAACACCGGGGAGCTGTTTTTT	CASSKIRRTEGRGMRRVNTGELFF
TRBJ2-7	NA	TRBD1	TRBV6-5	TGTGCCAGCAGTTACCCGGGGAGAGGGGGCGAGCACGAGCAGTACTTC	CASSYPGRGGEHEQYF
TRBJ2-2	NA	TRBD1	TRBV19	TGTGCCACCGGGGACAGGGCGAACACCGGGGAGCTGTTTTTT	CATGDRANTGELFF
TRBJ2-1	NA	TRBD1	TRBV7-2	TGTGCCAGCAGCCCGACAGGGTACAATGAGCAGTTCTTC	CASSPTGYNEQFF
TRBJ2-7	NA	TRBD1	TRBV6-5	TGTGCCAGCAGACCATACAGGGGGGTATCCTACGAGCAGTACTTC	CASRPYRGVSYEQYF
TRBJ1-1	NA	TRBD1	TRBV5-6	TGTGCCAGCAGCTTACAGGGGCGGAACACTGAAGCTTTCTTT	CASSLQGRNTEAFF
TRBJ2-1	NA	TRBD2	TRBV14	TGTGCCAGCAGCCCAAGGGGACTAGGCCCGCTCTACAATGAGCAGTTCTTC	CASSPRGLGPLYNEQFF
TRBJ2-7	NA	NA	TRBV6-5	TGTGCCACTGGGTCCCGAGACAGACTCTACGAGCAGTACTTC	CATGSRDRLYEQYF
TRBJ2-5	NA	TRBD2	TRBV7-9	TGTGCCAGCAGCTCCGGACTAGCGGGGGGCTTCCAAGAGACCCAGTACTTC	CASSSGLAGGFQETQYF
TRBJ2-1	NA	TRBD1	TRBV28	TGTGCCAGCAGTCTTGGGACAGGCGCTTACCACGAGCTCTTC	CASSLGTGAYHELF
TRBJ2-6	NA	NA	TRBV4-1	TGCGCCAGCAGCCCTCAAGCCCGGGACAACTCTGGGGCCAACGTCCTGACTTTC	CASSPQARDNSGANVLTF
TRBJ1-4	few	TRBD1	TRBV5-8	TGTGCCAGCAGCTTCGGACAGGATAATGAAAAACTGTTTTTT	CASSFGQDNEKLFF
TRBJ2-1	NA	TRBD2	TRBV10-3	TGTGCCATCAGCCTCGGGAGCGGGGGGGCACATGAGCAGTTCTTC	CAISLGSGGAHEQFF
TRBJ2-2	few	TRBD2	TRBV14	TGTGCCAGCAGCCAAGATCTTGCGGGGGGGTACACCGGGGAGCTGTTTTTT	CASSQDLAGGYTGELFF
TRBJ1-5	NA	TRBD1	TRBV25-1	TGTGCCAGCAGTGGGCCTGACAGGGAGGTTTTGGGCAATCAGCCCCAGCATTTT	CASSGPDREVLGNQPQHF
TRBJ2-1	NA	TRBD2	TRBV4-1	TGCGCCAGCAGCCAAGGACTAGCGGGGACTTACAATGAGCAGTTCTTC	CASSQGLAGTYNEQFF
TRBJ2-3	NA	TRBD2	TRBV11-2	TGTGCCAGCAGCTTAGATGCGCTAGCGGGGGGCTACGCGGCGGCAGATACGCAGTATTTT	CASSLDALAGGYAAADTQYF
TRBJ2-3	once	NA	TRBV7-8	TGTGCCAGCAGCCGCCGACGGGAATTTAGCACAGATACGCAGTATTTT	CASSRRREFSTDTQYF
TRBJ1-1	NA	NA	TRBV7-6	TGTGCCAGCAGCCCTGGGGGGGGCACTGAAGCTTTCTTT	CASSPGGGTEAFF
TRBJ2-3	NA	TRBD1	TRBV7-2	TGTGCCAGCAGCGTAGGACAGGGCGGTGGAGATACGCAGTATTTT	CASSVGQGGGDTQYF
TRBJ2-7	NA	NA	TRBV5-1	TGCGCCACCAAGAAGGAGGGATCCTCCTACGAGCAGTACTTC	CATKKEGSSYEQYF
TRBJ2-6	NA	TRBD1	TRBV5-1	TGCGCCAGCGCCGGACAGGGCTTTAACTCTGGGGCCAACGTCCTGACTTTC	CASAGQGFNSGANVLTF
TRBJ2-5	NA	NA	TRBV11-2	TGTGCCAGCAGCTTAGGCCCACTAGAAGCTCAAGAGACCCAGTACTTC	CASSLGPLEAQETQYF
TRBJ2-3	NA	TRBD1	TRBV5-6	TGTGCCAGCAGCGTAGCGACAGGGTTTGTCCGAGATACGCAGTATTTT	CASSVATGFVRDTQYF
TRBJ2-7	NA	TRBD1	TRBV27	TGTGCCAGCAGTTCCTACAGGGGGGCCTACGAGCAGTACTTC	CASSSYRGAYEQYF
TRBJ2-3	NA	TRBD2	TRBV7-2	TGTGCCAGCAGCTGGACTAGCGGGGGGTCCTCTAGCACAGATACGCAGTATTTT	CASSWTSGGSSSTDTQYF
TRBJ2-5	few	TRBD2	TRBV6-5	TGTGCCAGCAGTGGACTAGCGGGGGGGCCGGAGACCCAGTACTTC	CASSGLAGGPETQYF
TRBJ1-1	NA	TRBD1	TRBV6-5	TGTGCCAGCAGTCGAAAGGGACAGCTGAACACTGAAGCTTTCTTT	CASSRKGQLNTEAFF
TRBJ1-2	NA	TRBD1	TRBV2	TGTGCCAGCAGGCAAACAGGGGGGGGTGCCTATGGCTACACCTTC	CASRQTGGGAYGYTF
TRBJ2-7	NA	NA	TRBV6-6	TGTGCCAGCAGTTCCCAGGGGAAGTACGAGCAGTACTTC	CASSSQGKYEQYF
TRBJ2-1	once	NA	TRBV4-3	TGCGCCAGCAGCCAAGAAACAGGGACCCACCATAGTGAGCAGTTCTTC	CASSQETGTHHSEQFF
TRBJ2-3	NA	NA	TRBV6-6	TGTGCCAGCAGTGCCAATCCAGGCGGAGGAGATACGCAGTATTTT	CASSANPGGGDTQYF
TRBJ2-1	NA	TRBD1	TRBV11-3	TGTGCCAGCAGCTTCCTCTCAACAGGGGACAATGAGCAGTTCTTC	CASSFLSTGDNEQFF
TRBJ1-5	NA	NA	TRBV15	TGTGCCACCAGCAGAGATCTTAGGCAGGGCAGTCAGCCCCAGCATTTT	CATSRDLRQGSQPQHF
TRBJ2-7	few	NA	TRBV19	TGTGCCAGTAGTCCCACTACCTCCCGATCCTACGAGCAGTACTTC	CASSPTTSRSYEQYF
TRBJ2-1	NA	NA	TRBV27	TGTGCCAGCAGTCCCCGGGTTGAGCAGTTCTTC	CASSPRVEQFF
TRBJ2-7	NA	NA	TRBV6-6	TGTGCCAGCAGCGAACCGGGTTCGACCTACGAGCAGTACTTC	CASSEPGSTYEQYF
TRBJ2-7	NA	NA	TRBV12-5	TGTGCTAGTGGCCTCAAGCAGGGGGGCGAGCAGTACTTC	CASGLKQGGEQYF
TRBJ1-2	few	NA	TRBV2	TGTGCCAGCATGGGCAGGCCTTATGGCTACACCTTC	CASMGRPYGYTF
TRBJ1-1	NA	NA	TRBV30	TGTGCCTGGAGTGGGGGGGGTATAACAGGCGGCACTGAAGCTTTCTTT	CAWSGGGITGGTEAFF
TRBJ1-2	NA	TRBD1	TRBV9	TGTGCCAGCAGCACACAACGAGTAGGGGGCACTAACTATGGCTACACCTTC	CASSTQRVGGTNYGYTF